Below are 22 T cell receptor beta chains sequenced from a single sample in a study of regulatory T cells in long-lasting Graves disease. HTBI primers from iRepertoire and Arm-PCR of CDR3 regions yielded the TCR beta libraries. MiXCR, applied by TCRdb to the multiplex PCR reads, yields one record per CDR3 protein. The sample includes 420,000 or so distinct CDR3 sequences, about 20% of them seen just once. The sample's time point: persistent/refractory GD, antithyroid drugs over 5 years with positive TRAb. With RNA extracted from PBMCs as input, the TCR library was made. The sequencing used peripheral blood mononuclear cells (PBMCs), collected when the disease was refractory, from a patient treated with antithyroid drugs. The receptors come from a female donor with Graves disease.

This chain joins TRBV12-5 and TRBJ2-2, with 7 bases identical to TRBD2. Germline assignment: CDR1 LGHNT and CDR2 FRNRAP. This CDR3 has 16 residues. V lost 1 base to trimming and J lost 3 bases; unmatched junction nucleotides: 5. CDR3 region: CASGLANGRYTGELFF. The CDR3 region has the DNA TGTGCTAGTGGTTTGGCTAACGGGAGGTACACCGGGGAGCTGTTTTTT.

At least ten counts were recorded for this clonotype. The chain employs TRBV12-3 or TRBV12-4 and TRBJ1-2, with D possibly TRBD1 on 6 matching bases. Trimming stripped 8 bases from V and 5 bases from J, with 18 bases between. The CDR3 is 14 amino acids. The CDR3 protein is CASLEGGTGYGYTF. CDR3 bases: TGTGCCAGCTTAGAAGGGGGGACGGGGTATGGCTACACCTTC.

This chain uses TRBV4-1 with TRBJ1-5; the match to TRBD1 covers 8 bases. This CDR3 has 14 amino acids. The ends lost 3 bases at V and 6 bases at J; junction bases unmatched: 4. CDR1 is MGHRA, CDR2 YSYEKL, per germline. The CDR3 coding sequence is TGCGCCAGCAGCCACGACAGGGGTAGTCAGCCCCAGCATTTT. Protein: CASSHDRGSQPQHF.

J is TRBJ2-2 and V is TRBV6-5; D unresolved. CDR1 and CDR2 (germline): MNHEY, SVGAGI. V gave up 3 bases and J gave up 10 bases, with 9 bases separating them. The CDR3 sequence is 12 residues long. CDR3 coding DNA: TGTGCCAGCAGTTATGGAATGGAGGAGCTGTTTTTT. Amino acids: CASSYGMEELFF.

The V gene is TRBV3-1, the J gene TRBJ2-7; tentatively, D is TRBD2 (5 bases). Trimming shortened V by 3 bases and J by 12 bases, and 15 bases separated the two germline ends. The CDR3 covers 12 residues. The germline V gene has CDR1 LGHDT and CDR2 YNNKEL (reference sequence). Here the CDR3 reads CASSQAWTGVYF. CDR3 nucleotide sequence: TGTGCCAGCAGCCAGGCCTGGACCGGGGTGTACTTC.

The chain links TRBV5-1 to TRBJ1-1, with D perhaps TRBD1 (6 bases). The CDR3 length is 14 residues. The germline gives CDR1 SGHRS, CDR2 YFSETQ. Trimming removed 4 bases from V and 6 bases from J, with 16 bases in between. The DNA of the CDR3 is TGCGCCAGCAGCGGCCAGGGTGAGGGGGCTGAAGCTTTCTTT. As protein: CASSGQGEGAEAFF.

The rearrangement links TRBV9 to TRBJ2-7, with 7 positions matching TRBD1. V was pared by 3 bases and J by 0 bases, with 6 bases of the junction left unmatched. This CDR3 contains 15 residues. From germline, CDR1 is SGDLS and CDR2 YYNGEE. CDR3 nucleotide sequence: TGTGCCAGCAGCGGGGATGGGACAGTCTCCTACGAGCAGTACTTC. Translated, it gives CASSGDGTVSYEQYF.

This rearrangement joins TRBV30 to TRBJ1-2; D unclear. The V end was cut by 3 bases, the J end by 4 bases, with 6 bases between. Germline assignment: CDR1 GTSNPN and CDR2 SVGIG (reference sequence). The CDR3 contains 11 residues. The CDR3 region has the DNA TGTGCCTGGAGGGGATCCTATGGCTACACCTTC. Its protein is CAWRGSYGYTF.

The chain has TRBV10-3 and TRBJ1-3, with D perhaps matching TRBD1 (5 bases). The V end lost 10 bases, the J end lost 8 bases, and 15 bases lay between the germline ends. CDR3 length: 12 amino acids. Germline lookup yields CDR1 ENHRY and CDR2 SYGVKD. The CDR3 DNA sequence: TGTGCCACTACCCAGAGGGGACACACCATATATTTT. Translating gives CATTQRGHTIYF.

In its sample, this clonotype was seen many times. The chain carries TRBV6-1 and TRBJ2-7; 14 nucleotides agree with TRBD2. Germline loops: CDR1 MNHNS, CDR2 SASEGT. Unmatched junction bases numbered 11, after V lost 10 bases and J lost 0 bases. The CDR3 runs to 17 residues. The chain's CDR3 is CATLTGTSGRGSYEQYF. The DNA for the CDR3 is TGTGCCACCCTCACCGGGACTAGCGGGAGAGGCTCCTACGAGCAGTACTTC.

V is TRBV7-9 and J is TRBJ1-4; D might be TRBD1 (5 bases). V dropped 4 bases and J dropped 10 bases, with 19 bases sitting between them. Germline CDR1 and CDR2: SEHNR and FQNEAQ (reference sequence). This CDR3 has 15 amino acids. CDR3 sequence reads: CASSYNRERGGKLFF. In DNA form, the CDR3 reads TGTGCCAGCAGCTACAACCGGGAGAGGGGAGGAAAACTGTTTTTT.

The chain has TRBV29-1 and TRBJ1-1; no firm D call. The V and J ends lost 5 bases and 1 base respectively, with 11 bases between them. The CDR3 extends over 13 amino acids. Germline V gene sequence: CDR1 SQVTM, CDR2 ANQGSEA. This CDR3 reads CSVIKQPNTEAFF. In DNA, the CDR3 is TGCAGCGTTATCAAACAGCCGAACACTGAAGCTTTCTTT.

On this clonotype itself: A read error may account for a junction end that differs from germline. The chain is built from TRBV30 and TRBJ1-2; 7 bases fit TRBD1. Germline values: CDR1 GTSNPN, CDR2 SVGIG (reference sequence). This CDR3 is built from 13 residues. The CDR3 spells CAWSEGGDYGYIF. Here the CDR3 DNA reads TGTGCCTGGAGTGAAGGGGGCGACTATGGCTACATCTTC. The variable domain in full, with the rest retrieved from reference TRBV30 and TRBJ1-2, is SQTIHQWPATLVQPVGSPLSLECTVEGTSNPNLYWYRQAAGRGLQLLFYSVGIGQISSEVPQNLSASRPQDRQFILSSKKLLLSDSGFYLCAWSEGGDYGYIFGSGTRLTVV.

This clonotype appeared many times. The gene calls are TRBV6-1 and TRBJ2-5; 7 bases line up with TRBD1. The CDR3 sequence is 15 residues long. CDR1 MNHNS and CDR2 SASEGT come from the germline V gene. J gave up 4 bases and V 3 bases, and 8 bases lay outside the gene matches. This chain's CDR3 is CASSDGPGGGETQYF. The CDR3 bases are TGTGCCAGCAGTGATGGACCAGGGGGTGGAGAGACCCAGTACTTC.

This chain links TRBV7-9 with TRBJ1-6; D is ambiguous. CDR1 and CDR2 from the germline V gene are SEHNR and FQNEAQ (reference sequence). This CDR3 is 14 amino acids long. Between the trimmed V and J ends, which lost 5 bases and 4 bases, there was a span of 9 bases. The CDR3 region is CASSPGVYNSPLHF. The CDR3 nucleotides are TGTGCCAGCAGCCCCGGGGTTTATAATTCACCCCTCCACTTT.

The chain employs TRBV7-9 and TRBJ2-7; 7 bases are a match to TRBD1. The CDR3 is 19 residues long. V trimming: 4 bases; J trimming: 3 bases; junction bases outside the gene matches: 21. Per germline, CDR1 SEHNR and CDR2 FQNEAQ (reference sequence). The CDR3 loop is CASSSTPGYRGSPDYEQYF. DNA of the CDR3: TGTGCCAGCAGCTCTACCCCAGGATACAGGGGATCACCGGACTACGAGCAGTACTTC. The entire variable domain, with the rest obtained from reference TRBV7-9 and TRBJ2-7, is as follows: DTGVSQNPRHKITKRGQNVTFRCDPISEHNRLYWYRQTLGQGPEFLTYFQNEAQLEKSRLLSDRFSAERPKGSFSTLEIQRTEQGDSAMYLCASSSTPGYRGSPDYEQYFGPGTRLTVT.

This chain links TRBV29-1 with TRBJ1-1; D ambiguous. The germline gives CDR1 SQVTM, CDR2 ANQGSEA. The V end was cut by 8 bases, the J end by 1 base, with 11 bases between. The CDR3 covers 12 residues. The CDR3 here is CSPPRGNTEAFF. In DNA, the CDR3 is TGCAGCCCCCCTCGGGGGAACACTGAAGCTTTCTTT.

This clonotype has more than one count but fewer than ten. The chain is built from TRBV5-6 and TRBJ1-2, with 11 bases that match TRBD1. V lost 4 bases, J lost 9 bases, and 14 bases stayed unmatched. The CDR3 is 16 amino acids. Germline-derived CDR1 and CDR2 are SGHDT and YYEEEE. This CDR3 is CASSPPRTGGPIRYTF. CDR3 bases: TGTGCCAGCAGCCCACCTCGGACAGGGGGCCCCATTCGCTACACCTTC.

This clonotype has ten or more counts. V is TRBV28 and J is TRBJ2-7, with TRBD1 matching 7 bases. There are 15 residues in the CDR3. Germline CDR1 and CDR2: MDHEN and SYDVKM. After removal of 7 bases from V and 1 base from J, the junction contained 10 bases not matched to a gene. The CDR3 loop reads CASTKQGGLSYEQYF. CDR3 sequence (DNA): TGTGCCAGCACCAAACAAGGGGGCCTATCCTACGAGCAGTACTTC.

In regard to this clonotype: The CDR3 end shows no conserved phenylalanine or tryptophan, and so a read error is likely. The limits of the CDR3 on the DNA are not certain, so only TCRdb's listed CDR3 is given. The chain uses TRBV7-8 and TRBJ2-7; the table's D gene call, TRBD2, was not cross checked with the DNA. From its first to its last residue, the CDR3 has 19 amino acids. The germline CDR1 and CDR2 sequences are SGHVS and FQNEAQ. CDR3 in amino acids: CASSRASGLAGGESPEQCL.

The sample holds many counts of this clonotype. The gene calls are TRBV20-1 and TRBJ1-5; D is undetermined. This CDR3 has 13 residues. From germline, CDR1 is DFQATT and CDR2 SNEGSKA (reference sequence). V lost 1 base, J lost 5 bases, and 9 bases lay in between. The CDR3 region has the DNA TGCAGTGCTAGAGTGGGTCGGGATCAGCCCCAGCATTTT. It codes for CSARVGRDQPQHF.

This clonotype has ten or more counts. The chain is built from TRBV6-5 and TRBJ1-1, with D uncertain. CDR1 is MNHEY and CDR2 is SVGAGI in the germline V gene. The CDR3 loop spans 14 amino acids. V lost 2 bases and J lost 1, with 8 bases in between. The CDR3 DNA reads as TGTGCCAGCAGTTACAGCTACAGGAACACTGAAGCTTTCTTT. This codes for CASSYSYRNTEAFF.